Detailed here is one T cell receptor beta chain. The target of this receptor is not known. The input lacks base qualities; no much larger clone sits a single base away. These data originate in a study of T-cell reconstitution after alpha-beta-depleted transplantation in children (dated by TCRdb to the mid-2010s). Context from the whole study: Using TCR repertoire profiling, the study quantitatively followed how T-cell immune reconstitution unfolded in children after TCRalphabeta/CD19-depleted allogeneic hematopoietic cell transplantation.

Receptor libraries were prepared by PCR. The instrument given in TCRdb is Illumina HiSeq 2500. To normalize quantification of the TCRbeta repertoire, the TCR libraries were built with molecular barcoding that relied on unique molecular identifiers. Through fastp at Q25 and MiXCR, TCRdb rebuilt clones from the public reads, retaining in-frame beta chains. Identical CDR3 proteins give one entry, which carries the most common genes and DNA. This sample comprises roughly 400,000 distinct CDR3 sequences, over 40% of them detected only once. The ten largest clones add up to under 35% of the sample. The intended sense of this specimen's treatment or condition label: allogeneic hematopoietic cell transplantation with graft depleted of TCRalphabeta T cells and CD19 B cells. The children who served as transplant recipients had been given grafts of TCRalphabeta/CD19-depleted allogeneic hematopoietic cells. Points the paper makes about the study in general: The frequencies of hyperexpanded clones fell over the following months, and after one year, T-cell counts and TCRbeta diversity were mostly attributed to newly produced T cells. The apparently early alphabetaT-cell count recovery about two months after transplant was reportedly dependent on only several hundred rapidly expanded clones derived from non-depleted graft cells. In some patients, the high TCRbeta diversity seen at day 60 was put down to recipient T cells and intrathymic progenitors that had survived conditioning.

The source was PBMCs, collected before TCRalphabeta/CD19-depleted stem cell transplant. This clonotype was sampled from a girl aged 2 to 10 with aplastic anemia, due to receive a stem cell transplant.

The base sequence is TGCAGTGCCCCCGGGCGCTCTGGGGCCAACGTCCTGACTTTC. This codes for CSAPGRSGANVLTF. The chain uses TRBV20-1 and TRBJ2-6; no D gene can be assigned with confidence. Looking up the germline V gene (reference sequence) yields CDR1 DFQATT and CDR2 SNEGSKA. The CDR3 covers 14 residues, taking in both the cysteine and the phenylalanine. Only the CDR3 portion is preserved as DNA: 42 bases, with reading frame beginning at the first base. At the junction V is shortened by 6 bases and J by 0 bases, with 9 bases in between.